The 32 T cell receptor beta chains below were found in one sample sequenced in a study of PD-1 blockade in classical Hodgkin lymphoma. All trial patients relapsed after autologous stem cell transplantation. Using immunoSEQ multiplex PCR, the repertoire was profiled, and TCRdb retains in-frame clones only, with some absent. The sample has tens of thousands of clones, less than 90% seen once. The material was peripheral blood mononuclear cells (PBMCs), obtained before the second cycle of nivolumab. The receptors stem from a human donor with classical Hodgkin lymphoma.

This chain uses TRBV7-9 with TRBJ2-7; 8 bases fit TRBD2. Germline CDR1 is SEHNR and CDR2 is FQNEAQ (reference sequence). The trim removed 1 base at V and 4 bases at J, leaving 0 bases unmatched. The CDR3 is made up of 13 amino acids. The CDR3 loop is CASSLGLAYEQYV. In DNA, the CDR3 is TGTGCCAGCAGCTTAGGACTAGCGTACGAGCAGTACGTC.

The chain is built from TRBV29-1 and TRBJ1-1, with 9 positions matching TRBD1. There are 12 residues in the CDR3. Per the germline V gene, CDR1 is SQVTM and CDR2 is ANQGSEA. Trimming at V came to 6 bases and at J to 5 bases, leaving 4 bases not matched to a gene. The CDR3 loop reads CSVGTGRTEAFF. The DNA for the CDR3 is TGCAGCGTAGGGACAGGGCGAACTGAAGCTTTCTTT.

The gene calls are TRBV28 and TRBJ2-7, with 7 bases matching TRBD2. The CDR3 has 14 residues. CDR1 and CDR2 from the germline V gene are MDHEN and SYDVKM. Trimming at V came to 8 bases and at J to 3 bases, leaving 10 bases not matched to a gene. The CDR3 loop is CASQAASGLYEQYF. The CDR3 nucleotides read TGTGCCAGCCAGGCGGCTAGCGGACTCTACGAGCAGTACTTC.

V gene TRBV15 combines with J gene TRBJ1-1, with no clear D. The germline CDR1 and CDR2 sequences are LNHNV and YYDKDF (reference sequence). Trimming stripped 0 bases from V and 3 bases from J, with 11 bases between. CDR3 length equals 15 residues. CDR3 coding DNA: TGTGCCACCAGCAGAGATCCGGGAACTCACACTGAAGCTTTCTTT. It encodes CATSRDPGTHTEAFF.

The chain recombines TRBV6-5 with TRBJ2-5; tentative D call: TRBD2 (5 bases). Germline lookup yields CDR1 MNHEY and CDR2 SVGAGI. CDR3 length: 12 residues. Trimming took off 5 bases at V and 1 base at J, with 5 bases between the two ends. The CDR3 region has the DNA TGTGCCAGCAGTACTAGCCAAGAGACCCAGTACTTC. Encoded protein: CASSTSQETQYF.

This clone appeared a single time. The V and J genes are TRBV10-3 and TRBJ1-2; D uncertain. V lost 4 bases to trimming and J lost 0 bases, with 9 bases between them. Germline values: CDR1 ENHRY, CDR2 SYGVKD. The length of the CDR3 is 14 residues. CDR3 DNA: TGTGCCATCAGTGCGACTGATACTAACTATGGCTACACCTTC. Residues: CAISATDTNYGYTF.

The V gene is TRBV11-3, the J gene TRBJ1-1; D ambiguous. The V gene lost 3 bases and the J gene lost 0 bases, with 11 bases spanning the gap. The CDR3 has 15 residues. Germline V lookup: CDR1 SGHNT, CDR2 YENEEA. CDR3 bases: TGTGCCAGCAGCTTGGCCAGGACTATGAACACTGAAGCTTTCTTT. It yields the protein CASSLARTMNTEAFF.

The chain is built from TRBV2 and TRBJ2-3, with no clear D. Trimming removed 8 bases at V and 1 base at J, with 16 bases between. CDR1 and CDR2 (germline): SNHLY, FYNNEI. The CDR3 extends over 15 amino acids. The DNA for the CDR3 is TGTGCCAGCTCTGTTGCAGGTACGGGCACAGATACGCAGTATTTT. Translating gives CASSVAGTGTDTQYF.

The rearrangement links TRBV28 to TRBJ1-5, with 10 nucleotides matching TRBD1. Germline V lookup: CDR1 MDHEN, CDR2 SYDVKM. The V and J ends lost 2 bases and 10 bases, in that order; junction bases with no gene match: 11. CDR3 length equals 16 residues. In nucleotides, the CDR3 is TGTGCCAGCAGTTTAGCCGGGACAGGGGCCCGTCGACCCCAGCATTTT. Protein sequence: CASSLAGTGARRPQHF.

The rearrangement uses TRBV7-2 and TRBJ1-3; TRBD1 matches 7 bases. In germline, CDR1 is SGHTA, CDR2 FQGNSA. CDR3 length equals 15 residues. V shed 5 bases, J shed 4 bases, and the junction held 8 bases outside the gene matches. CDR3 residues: CASSVQGDSGNTIYF. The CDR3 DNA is TGTGCCAGCAGCGTCCAGGGGGACTCCGGAAACACCATATATTTT.

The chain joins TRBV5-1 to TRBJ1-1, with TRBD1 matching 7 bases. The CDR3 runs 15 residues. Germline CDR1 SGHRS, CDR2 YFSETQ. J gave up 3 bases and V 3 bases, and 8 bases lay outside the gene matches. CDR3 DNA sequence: TGCGCCAGCAGCTGGATGGGCAGGGGGGACACTGAAGCTTTCTTT. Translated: CASSWMGRGDTEAFF.

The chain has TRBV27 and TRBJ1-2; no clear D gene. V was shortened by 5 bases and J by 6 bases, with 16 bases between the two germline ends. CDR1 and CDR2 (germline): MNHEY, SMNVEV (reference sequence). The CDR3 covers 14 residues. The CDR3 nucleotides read TGTGCCAGCAGTCCGTACGGCCTCGGGAATGGCTACACCTTC. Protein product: CASSPYGLGNGYTF.

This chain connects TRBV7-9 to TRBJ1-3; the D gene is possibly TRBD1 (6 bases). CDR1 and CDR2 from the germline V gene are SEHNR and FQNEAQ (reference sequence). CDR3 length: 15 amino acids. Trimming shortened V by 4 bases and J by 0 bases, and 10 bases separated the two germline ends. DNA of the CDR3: TGTGCCAGCAGCTCCCGGGGGCTCTCTGGAAACACCATATATTTT. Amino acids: CASSSRGLSGNTIYF.

The CDR3 DNA reads as TGTGCCAGCAGCCAAGCCGGGACCGCCGGCACTGAAGCTTTCTTT. It is translated as CASSQAGTAGTEAFF. This chain connects TRBV4-2 to TRBJ1-1; D possibly corresponds to TRBD1 (5 bases). The CDR3 length is 15 residues. The V end was cut by 1 base, the J end by 4 bases, with 13 bases between. Germline V gene lookup returns CDR1 LGHNA and CDR2 YNFKEQ.

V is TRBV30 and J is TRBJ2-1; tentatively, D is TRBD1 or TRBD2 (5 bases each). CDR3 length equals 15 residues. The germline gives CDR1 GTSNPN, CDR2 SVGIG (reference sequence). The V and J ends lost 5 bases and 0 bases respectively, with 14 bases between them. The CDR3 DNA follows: TGTGCCTGGCGTGGGACGTCCTTCTCCTACAATGAGCAGTTCTTC. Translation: CAWRGTSFSYNEQFF. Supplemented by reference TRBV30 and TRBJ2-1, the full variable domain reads SQTIHQWPATLVQPVGSPLSLECTVEGTSNPNLYWYRQAAGRGLQLLFYSVGIGQISSEVPQNLSASRPQDRQFILSSKKLLLSDSGFYLCAWRGTSFSYNEQFFGPGTRLTVL.

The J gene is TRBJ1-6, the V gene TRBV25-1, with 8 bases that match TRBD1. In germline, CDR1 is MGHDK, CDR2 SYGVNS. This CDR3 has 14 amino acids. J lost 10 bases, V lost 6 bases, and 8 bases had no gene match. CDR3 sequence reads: CASSPQGADSPLHF. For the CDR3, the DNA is TGTGCCAGCAGCCCCCAGGGGGCGGACTCACCCCTCCACTTT.

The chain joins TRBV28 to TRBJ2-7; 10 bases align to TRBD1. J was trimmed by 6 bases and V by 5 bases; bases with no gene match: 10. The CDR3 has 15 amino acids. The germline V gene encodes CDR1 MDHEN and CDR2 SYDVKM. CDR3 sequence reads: CASSPHGTGDPEQYF. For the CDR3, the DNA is TGTGCCAGCAGTCCTCACGGGACAGGGGATCCCGAGCAGTACTTC.

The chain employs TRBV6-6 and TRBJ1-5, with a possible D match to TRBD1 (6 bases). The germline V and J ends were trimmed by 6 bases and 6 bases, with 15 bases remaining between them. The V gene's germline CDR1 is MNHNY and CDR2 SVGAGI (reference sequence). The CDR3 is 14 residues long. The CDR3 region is CASRSYREGQPQHF. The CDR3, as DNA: TGTGCCAGCAGATCATACAGGGAGGGTCAGCCCCAGCATTTT.

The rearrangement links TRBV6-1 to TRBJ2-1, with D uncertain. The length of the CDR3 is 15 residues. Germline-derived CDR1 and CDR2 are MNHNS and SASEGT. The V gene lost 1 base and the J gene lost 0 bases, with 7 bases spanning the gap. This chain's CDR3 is CASSEEKGSYNEQFF. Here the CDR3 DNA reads TGTGCCAGCAGTGAAGAGAAGGGCTCCTACAATGAGCAGTTCTTC.

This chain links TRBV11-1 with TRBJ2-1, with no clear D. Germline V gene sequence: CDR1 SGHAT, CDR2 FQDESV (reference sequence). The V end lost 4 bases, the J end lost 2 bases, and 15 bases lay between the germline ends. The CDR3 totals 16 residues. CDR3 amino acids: CASSYFSRRPYNEQFF. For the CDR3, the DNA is TGTGCCAGCAGCTACTTCTCCCGCCGCCCCTACAATGAGCAGTTCTTC. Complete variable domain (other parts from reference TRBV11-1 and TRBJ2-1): EAEVAQSPRYKITEKSQAVAFWCDPISGHATLYWYRQILGQGPELLVQFQDESVVDDSQLPKDRFSAERLKGVDSTLKIQPAELGDSAMYLCASSYFSRRPYNEQFFGPGTRLTVL.

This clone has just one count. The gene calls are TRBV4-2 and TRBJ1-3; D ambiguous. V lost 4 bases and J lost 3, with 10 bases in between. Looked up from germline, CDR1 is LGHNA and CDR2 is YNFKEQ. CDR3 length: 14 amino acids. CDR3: CASSLPTLGNTIYF. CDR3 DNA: TGTGCCAGCAGCCTTCCGACTCTTGGAAACACCATATATTTT.

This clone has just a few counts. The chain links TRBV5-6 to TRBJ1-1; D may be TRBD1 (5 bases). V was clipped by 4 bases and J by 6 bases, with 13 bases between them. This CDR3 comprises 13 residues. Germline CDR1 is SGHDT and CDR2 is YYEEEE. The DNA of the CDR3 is TGTGCCAGCAGCCGGTGGGGGTACGCTGAAGCTTTCTTT. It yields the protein CASSRWGYAEAFF.

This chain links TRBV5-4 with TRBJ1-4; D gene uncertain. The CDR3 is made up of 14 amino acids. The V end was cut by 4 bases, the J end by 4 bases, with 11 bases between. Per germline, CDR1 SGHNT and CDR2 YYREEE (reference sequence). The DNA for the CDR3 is TGTGCCAGCAGCCCGACAACACATAATGAAAAACTGTTTTTT. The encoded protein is CASSPTTHNEKLFF.

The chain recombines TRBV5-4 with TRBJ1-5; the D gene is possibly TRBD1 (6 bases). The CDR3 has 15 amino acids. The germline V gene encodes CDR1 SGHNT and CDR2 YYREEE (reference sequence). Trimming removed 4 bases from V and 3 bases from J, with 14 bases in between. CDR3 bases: TGTGCCAGCAGCGTTCAGGGGATTGACAATCAGCCCCAGCATTTT. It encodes CASSVQGIDNQPQHF.

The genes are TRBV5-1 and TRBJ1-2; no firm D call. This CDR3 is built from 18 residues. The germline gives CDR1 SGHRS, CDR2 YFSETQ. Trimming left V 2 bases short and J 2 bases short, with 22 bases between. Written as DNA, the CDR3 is TGCGCCAGCAGCTTACGGGTCGATCCAGCCTCTTTAAACTATGGCTACACCTTC. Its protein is CASSLRVDPASLNYGYTF.

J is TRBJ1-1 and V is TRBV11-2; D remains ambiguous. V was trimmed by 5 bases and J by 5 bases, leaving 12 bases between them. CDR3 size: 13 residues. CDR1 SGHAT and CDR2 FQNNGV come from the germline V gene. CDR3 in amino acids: CASSPRVGTEAFF. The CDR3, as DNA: TGTGCCAGCAGCCCGAGAGTGGGAACTGAAGCTTTCTTT.

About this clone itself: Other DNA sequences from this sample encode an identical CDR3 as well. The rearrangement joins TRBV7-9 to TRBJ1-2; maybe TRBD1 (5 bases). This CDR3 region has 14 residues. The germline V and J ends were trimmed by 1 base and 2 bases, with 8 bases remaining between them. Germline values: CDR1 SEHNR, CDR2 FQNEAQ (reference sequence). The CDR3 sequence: CASSLGQGNYGYTF. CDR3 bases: TGTGCCAGCAGCTTAGGGCAGGGAAACTATGGCTACACCTTC. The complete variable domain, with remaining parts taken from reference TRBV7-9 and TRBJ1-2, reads DTGVSQNPRHKITKRGQNVTFRCDPISEHNRLYWYRQTLGQGPEFLTYFQNEAQLEKSRLLSDRFSAERPKGSFSTLEIQRTEQGDSAMYLCASSLGQGNYGYTFGSGTRLTVV.

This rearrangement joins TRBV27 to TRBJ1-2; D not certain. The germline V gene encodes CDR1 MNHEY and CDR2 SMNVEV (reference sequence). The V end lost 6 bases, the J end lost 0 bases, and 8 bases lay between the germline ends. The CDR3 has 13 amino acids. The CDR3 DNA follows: TGTGCCAGCAGCCGATCTTCTAACTATGGCTACACCTTC. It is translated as CASSRSSNYGYTF.

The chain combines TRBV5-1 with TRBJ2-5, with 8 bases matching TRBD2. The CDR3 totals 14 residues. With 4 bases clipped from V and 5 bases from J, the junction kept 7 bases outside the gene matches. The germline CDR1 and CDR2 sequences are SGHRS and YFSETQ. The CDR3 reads CASSLGLAGETQYF. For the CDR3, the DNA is TGCGCCAGCAGCCTCGGACTAGCTGGGGAGACCCAGTACTTC. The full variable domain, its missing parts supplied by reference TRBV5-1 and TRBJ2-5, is KAGVTQTPRYLIKTRGQQVTLSCSPISGHRSVSWYQQTPGQGLQFLFEYFSETQRNKGNFPGRFSGRQFSNSRSEMNVSTLELGDSALYLCASSLGLAGETQYFGPGTRLLVL.

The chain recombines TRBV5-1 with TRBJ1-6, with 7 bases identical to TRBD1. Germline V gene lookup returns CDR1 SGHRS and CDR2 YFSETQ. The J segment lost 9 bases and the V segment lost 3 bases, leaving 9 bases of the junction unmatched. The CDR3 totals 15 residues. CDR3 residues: CASSSRQGGGSPLHF. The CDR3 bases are TGCGCCAGCAGCTCGCGACAGGGAGGGGGTTCACCCCTCCACTTT.

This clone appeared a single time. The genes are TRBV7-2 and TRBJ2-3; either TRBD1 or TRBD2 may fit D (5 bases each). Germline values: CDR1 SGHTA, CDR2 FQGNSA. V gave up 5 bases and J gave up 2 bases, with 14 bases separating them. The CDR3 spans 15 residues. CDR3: CASSAWDPATDTQYF. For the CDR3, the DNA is TGTGCCAGCAGCGCTTGGGACCCGGCCACAGATACGCAGTATTTT.

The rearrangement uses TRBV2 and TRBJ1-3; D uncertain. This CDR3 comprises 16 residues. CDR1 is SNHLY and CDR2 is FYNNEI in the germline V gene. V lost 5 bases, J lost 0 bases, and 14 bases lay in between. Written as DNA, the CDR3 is TGTGCCAGCAGTAGCGAAAATTTCAACTCTGGAAACACCATATATTTT. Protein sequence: CASSSENFNSGNTIYF.